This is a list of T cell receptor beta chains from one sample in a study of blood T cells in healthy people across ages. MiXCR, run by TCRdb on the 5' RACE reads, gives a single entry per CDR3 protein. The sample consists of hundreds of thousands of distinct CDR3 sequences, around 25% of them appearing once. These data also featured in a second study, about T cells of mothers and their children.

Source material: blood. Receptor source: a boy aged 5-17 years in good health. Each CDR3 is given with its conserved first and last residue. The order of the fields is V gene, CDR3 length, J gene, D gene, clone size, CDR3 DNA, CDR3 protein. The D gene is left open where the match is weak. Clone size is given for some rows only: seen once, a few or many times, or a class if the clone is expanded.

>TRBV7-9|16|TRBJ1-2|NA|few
TGTGCCACCCTTCCTCCGGCGGGGGGAGTGGGCTATGGCTACACCTTC
CATLPPAGGVGYGYTF
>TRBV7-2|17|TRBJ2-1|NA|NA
TGTGCCAGCAGCGAACGACTAGGTAGCCTCATGGGGAATGAGCAGTTCTTC
CASSERLGSLMGNEQFF
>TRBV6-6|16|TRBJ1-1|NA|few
TGTGCCAGCAGTTACTCCGCCGTGTACGGTAGCACTGAAGCTTTCTTT
CASSYSAVYGSTEAFF
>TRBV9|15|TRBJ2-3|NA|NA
TGTGCCAGCAGCGTAGGAACACTTAGCACAGATACGCAGTATTTT
CASSVGTLSTDTQYF
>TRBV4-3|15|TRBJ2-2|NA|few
TGCGCCAGCAGCACAGACAGGTTGAACACCGGGGAGCTGTTTTTT
CASSTDRLNTGELFF
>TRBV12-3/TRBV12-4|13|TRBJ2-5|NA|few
TGTGCCAGCAGTTTCCCCAGCCAAGAGACCCAGTACTTC
CASSFPSQETQYF
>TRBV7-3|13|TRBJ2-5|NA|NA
TGTGCCAGCAGCTTAAGACGTTTGGAGACCCAGTACTTC
CASSLRRLETQYF
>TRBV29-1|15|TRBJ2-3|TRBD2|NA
TGCAGCGTTGAACTAGCGGGGACCGGCACAGATACGCAGTATTTT
CSVELAGTGTDTQYF
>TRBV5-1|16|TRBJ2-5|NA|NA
TGCGCCAGCAGGGAACAGACAGCGGGTACCTACAATGAGCGGTTCTTC
CASREQTAGTYNERFF
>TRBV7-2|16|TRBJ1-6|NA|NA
TGTGCCAGCAGCTTAGATCCGGGGGGCTGGAATTCACCCCTCCACTTT
CASSLDPGGWNSPLHF
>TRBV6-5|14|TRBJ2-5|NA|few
TGTGCCAGCAGTTTAGCGGTCGATGGAGAGACCCAGTACTTC
CASSLAVDGETQYF
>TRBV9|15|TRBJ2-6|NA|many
TGTGCCAGCAGCGGCTGGGGTGTAGGGGCCAACGTCCTGACTTTC
CASSGWGVGANVLTF
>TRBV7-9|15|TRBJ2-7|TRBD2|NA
TGTGCCAGCAGCTTTCTAGCGGGAATCTCCTACGAGCAGTACTTC
CASSFLAGISYEQYF
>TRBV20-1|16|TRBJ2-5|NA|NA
TGCAGTGCTAGAGATCGGGCCAGTTCCCCAGGGGAGACCCAGTACTTC
CSARDRASSPGETQYF
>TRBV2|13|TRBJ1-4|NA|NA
TGTGCCAGCAGGGCAGATACAGAAGAAAAACTGTTTTTT
CASRADTEEKLFF
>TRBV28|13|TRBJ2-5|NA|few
TGTGCCAGCGCACAGGGGGGGACAGAGACCCAGTACTTC
CASAQGGTETQYF
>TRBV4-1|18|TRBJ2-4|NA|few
TGCGCCAGCAGCCAAGGGGATGCCCGGGGGAAAGGCAAAAACATTCAGTACTTC
CASSQGDARGKGKNIQYF
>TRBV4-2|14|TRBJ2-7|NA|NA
TGTGCCAGCAGCCAAGATTGGGGTTTGGACGAGCAGTACTTC
CASSQDWGLDEQYF
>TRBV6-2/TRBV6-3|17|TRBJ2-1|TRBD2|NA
TGTGCCAGCAGTTACAGGGCGGCTAGCGGAACTAACAATGAGCAGTTCTTC
CASSYRAASGTNNEQFF
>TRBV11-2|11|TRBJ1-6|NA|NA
TGTGCCAGCAGCACGGGTATTCCCCTCCACTTT
CASSTGIPLHF
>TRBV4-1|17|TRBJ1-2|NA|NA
TGCGCCAGCAGCCAAGTTCGGGGGAGGGCTAACGTCTATGGCTACACCTTC
CASSQVRGRANVYGYTF
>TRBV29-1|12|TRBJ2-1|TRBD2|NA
TGCAGCCCTCGGACAGCGGGGGATGAGCAGTTCTTC
CSPRTAGDEQFF
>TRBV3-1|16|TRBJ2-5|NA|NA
TGTGCCAGCAGCCAAGAAATCGGAACAGGCGAAGAGACCCAGTACTTC
CASSQEIGTGEETQYF
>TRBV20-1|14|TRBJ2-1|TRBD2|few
TGCAGTGCTGGGCCGGGACTAGCGCACAATGAGCAGTTCTTC
CSAGPGLAHNEQFF
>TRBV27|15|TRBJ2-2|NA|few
TGTGCCAGCAGTTTGACCCAGACCAACACCGGGGAGCTGTTTTTT
CASSLTQTNTGELFF
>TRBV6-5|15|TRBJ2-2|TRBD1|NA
TGTGCCAGCAGGCTTTCCGGGACAGGCACCGGGGAGCTGTTTTTT
CASRLSGTGTGELFF
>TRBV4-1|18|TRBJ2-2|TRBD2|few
TGCGCCAGCAGCCAAGTTGAGGTACTAGCGGGGCTCACCGGGGAGCTGTTTTTT
CASSQVEVLAGLTGELFF
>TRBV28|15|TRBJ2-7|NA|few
TGTGCCAGCAGTTTATTGATGGGGGAAAGAGGGGAGCAGTACTTC
CASSLLMGERGEQYF
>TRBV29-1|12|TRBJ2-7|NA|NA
TGCAGCGTTGAAGCGGTCACGAACGAGCAGTACTTC
CSVEAVTNEQYF
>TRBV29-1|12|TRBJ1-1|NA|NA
TGCAGCGCGATACCCATGAACACTGAAGCTTTCTTT
CSAIPMNTEAFF
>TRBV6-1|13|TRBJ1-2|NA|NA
TGTGCCAGCAGTGCCCATTGGACGGGAGAAATCACCTTC
CASSAHWTGEITF
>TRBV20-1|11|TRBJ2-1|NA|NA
TGCAGTGCTAGCGTGGGGAATGAGCAGTTCTTC
CSASVGNEQFF
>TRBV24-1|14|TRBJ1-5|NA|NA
TGTGCCACCAGTGATTTCAGGAGCAATCAGCCCCAGCATTTT
CATSDFRSNQPQHF
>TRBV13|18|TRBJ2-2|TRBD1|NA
TGTGCCAGCAGCTCCTCACAAGGGACAGGGGAGAACACCGGGGAGCTGTTTTTT
CASSSSQGTGENTGELFF
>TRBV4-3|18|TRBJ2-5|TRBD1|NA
TGCGCCAGCAGCCAAGATCCCCCTACCGGGACAGGGATCCAGACCCAGTACTTC
CASSQDPPTGTGIQTQYF
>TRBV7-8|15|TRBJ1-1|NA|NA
TGTGCCAGCAGCCTAATGGGCCGGGGGAACCCTGAAGCTTTCTTT
CASSLMGRGNPEAFF
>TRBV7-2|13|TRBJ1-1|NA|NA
TGTGCCAGCAGCTTAGAGGGCGGTCCTGAAGCTTTCTTT
CASSLEGGPEAFF
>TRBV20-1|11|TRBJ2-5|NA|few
TGCAGTGCTCCCCTCGTGGAGACCCAGTACTTC
CSAPLVETQYF
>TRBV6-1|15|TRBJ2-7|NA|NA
TGTGCCAGCAGTGATACGACGGGGAGCTCCTACGAGCAGTACTTC
CASSDTTGSSYEQYF
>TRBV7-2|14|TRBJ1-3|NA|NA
TGTGCCAGCAGCTTGCCTGGACGGGGAAACACCATATATTTT
CASSLPGRGNTIYF
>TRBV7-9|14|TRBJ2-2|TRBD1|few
TGTGCCAGCAGCTCTCAGGGGGTCACCGGGGAGCTGTTTTTT
CASSSQGVTGELFF
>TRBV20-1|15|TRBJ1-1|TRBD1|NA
TGCAGTGCGTATCCCTCGACAGGGTATGAAACTGAAGCTTTCTTT
CSAYPSTGYETEAFF
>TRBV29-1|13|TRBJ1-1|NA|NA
TGCAGCGCAAGTTTGACAGGGAACACTGAAGCTTTCTTT
CSASLTGNTEAFF
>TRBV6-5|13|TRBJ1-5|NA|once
TGTGCCAGCAGTCTCAACAGGGTTCAGCCCCAGCATTTT
CASSLNRVQPQHF
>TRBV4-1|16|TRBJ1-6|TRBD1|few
TGCGCCAGCAGCCAACCCCAGGGACAGGGGGATTCACCCCTCCACTTT
CASSQPQGQGDSPLHF
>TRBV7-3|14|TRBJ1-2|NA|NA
TGTGCCAGCAGCTTATTAGGGACTGAAGATGGCTACACCTTC
CASSLLGTEDGYTF
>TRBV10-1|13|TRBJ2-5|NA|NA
TGCGCCAGCAGTGATAACAGGATAGAGACCCAGTACTTC
CASSDNRIETQYF
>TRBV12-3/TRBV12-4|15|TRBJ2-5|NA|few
TGTGCCAGCAGGACGACCGGGAAAGGGCATGAGACCCAGTACTTC
CASRTTGKGHETQYF